The present entry profiles one T cell receptor (beta chain) with its context. Its antigen is not known. All donors were smokers or heavy second-hand smokers. The data were taken from a study of T cells and copy number aberrations in small-cell lung cancer. Study-wide points: Adjacent lung showed higher T-cell richness and clonality than tumors; density difference nonsignificant. All specimens were formalin-fixed paraffin-embedded tissue, prone to sequencing artifacts.

Germline V gene data show CDR1 as SGHRS and CDR2 as YFSETQ. The CDR3 is 14 residues long. The V gene end was trimmed by 4 bases and the J gene end by 5 bases; junction bases not matched to a gene: 7. Using immunoSEQ multiplex PCR, the repertoire was profiled, and TCRdb retains in-frame clones only, with some absent. The profile shows some 1,300 clones, approximately 84% of them singletons. V and J are TRBV5-1 and TRBJ2-5; 8 bases align to TRBD1. The material sequenced was tumor tissue. This TCR derives from a man in his 60s with small cell lung cancer. The CDR3 DNA is TGCGCCAGCAGCCGGGACAGGATAAAGGAGACCCAGTACTTC. Protein: CASSRDRIKETQYF.